This T cell receptor beta chain derives from a study of Ad26.COV2.S vaccination and SARS-CoV-2 variants. Study as a whole: Intramuscularly, Ad26.COV2.S was given either once or twice, 56 days apart. Study-level points and caveats: There was a possibility that the TCR breadth and depth analyses underestimated total T cell responses.

Treatment described: around 19 received Ad26.COV2.S at low or high dose, single or two shots; 5 received placebo; per-sample allocation not given. Sampling happened 63 days after the first vaccine or placebo injection. This table comes from immunoSEQ multiplex PCR, and its TCRdb copy is limited to in-frame clones, with some not included. This table has a few hundred thousand clones, roughly nine tenths appearing once. With regard to this clone: Its antigen is as yet unknown.

The receptor was isolated from a person aged 18-65 years who received the Ad26.COV2.S COVID-19 vaccine or a placebo. Sequences were derived from peripheral blood, sampled in a trial of Ad26.COV2.S vaccine versus placebo.

The CDR3, as DNA: TGTGCCAGCAGCCTATGGATTACTAGCGGGAGAGGGGTTGAGCAGTTCTTC. This gives the protein CASSLWITSGRGVEQFF. V and J are TRBV14 and TRBJ2-1, with 11 nucleotides matching TRBD2. V lost 4 bases, J lost 9 bases, and 14 bases stayed unmatched. Germline loops: CDR1 SGHDN, CDR2 FVKESK. This CDR3 is 17 amino acids long.